The T cell receptor beta chain under discussion was sequenced for a study of OX40 agonist ivuxolimab in advanced cancers. Study summary: Patients with hepatocellular carcinoma, melanoma, renal cell or head and neck cancer made up the dose-escalation patients.

Concerning this clone itself: The antigen remains undetermined.

The CDR3 runs 17 residues. Germline V gene lookup returns CDR1 SGHTA and CDR2 FQGNSA. The ends were cut back, 7 bases at V and 8 bases at J, with 27 bases in the middle. Study-wide results and caveats: The study observed clonal expansion of CD4+ and CD8+ blood T cells by week 6 at 0.1 to 3.0 mg/kg.

Peripheral blood came from all dose cohorts at three timepoints. TCRdb keeps only in-frame clones here, not all; method: immunoSEQ multiplex PCR. The sample has more than 45,000 clones; about nine tenths are singletons. The genes are TRBV7-2 and TRBJ2-1; possible D gene TRBD1, 5 bases. The sample here was CD4+ or CD8+ T cells sorted from blood, taken in a trial of the OX40 agonist ivuxolimab. The TCR was taken from an adult with an advanced solid tumor such as melanoma, head and neck, liver or kidney cancer. CDR3 protein: CASNPYGRGYGWDEQFF. CDR3 sequence (DNA): TGTGCCAGCAACCCCTACGGTAGGGGCTACGGGTGGGATGAGCAGTTCTTC. The whole variable domain, filled in from reference TRBV7-2 and TRBJ2-1, reads GAGVSQSPSNKVTEKGKDVELRCDPISGHTALYWYRQSLGQGLEFLIYFQGNSAPDKSGLPSDRFSAERTGGSVSTLTIQRTQQEDSAVYLCASNPYGRGYGWDEQFFGPGTRLTVL.